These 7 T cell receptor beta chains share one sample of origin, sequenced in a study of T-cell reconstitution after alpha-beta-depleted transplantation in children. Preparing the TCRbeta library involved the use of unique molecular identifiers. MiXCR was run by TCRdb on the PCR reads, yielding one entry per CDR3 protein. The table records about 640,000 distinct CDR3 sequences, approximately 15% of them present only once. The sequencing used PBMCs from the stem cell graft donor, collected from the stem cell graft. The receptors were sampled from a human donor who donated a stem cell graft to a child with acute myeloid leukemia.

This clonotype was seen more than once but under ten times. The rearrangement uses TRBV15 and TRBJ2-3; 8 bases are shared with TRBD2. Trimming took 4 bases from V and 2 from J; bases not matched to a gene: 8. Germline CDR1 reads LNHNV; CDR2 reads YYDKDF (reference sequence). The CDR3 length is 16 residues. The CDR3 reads CATSILAGTITDTQYF. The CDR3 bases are TGTGCCACCAGCATATTAGCGGGGACGATCACAGATACGCAGTATTTT.

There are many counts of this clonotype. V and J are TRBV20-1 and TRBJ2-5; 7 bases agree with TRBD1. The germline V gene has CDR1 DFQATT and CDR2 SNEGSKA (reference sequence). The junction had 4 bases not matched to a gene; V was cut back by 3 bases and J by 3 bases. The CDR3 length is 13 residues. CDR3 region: CSASWTGEETQYF. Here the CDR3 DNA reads TGCAGTGCTAGTTGGACAGGCGAAGAGACCCAGTACTTC.

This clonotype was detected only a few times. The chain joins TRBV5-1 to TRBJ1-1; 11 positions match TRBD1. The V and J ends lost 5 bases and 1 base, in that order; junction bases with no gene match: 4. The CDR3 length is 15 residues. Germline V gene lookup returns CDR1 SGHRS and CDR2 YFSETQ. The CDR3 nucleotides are TGCGCCAGCAGAGGGACAGGGGGGGCGAACACTGAAGCTTTCTTT. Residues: CASRGTGGANTEAFF.

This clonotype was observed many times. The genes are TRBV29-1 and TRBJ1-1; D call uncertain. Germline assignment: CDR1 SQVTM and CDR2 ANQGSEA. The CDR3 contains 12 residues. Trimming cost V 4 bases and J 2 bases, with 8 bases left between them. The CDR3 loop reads CSVARTNTEAFF. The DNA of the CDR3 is TGCAGCGTTGCCAGGACTAACACTGAAGCTTTCTTT.

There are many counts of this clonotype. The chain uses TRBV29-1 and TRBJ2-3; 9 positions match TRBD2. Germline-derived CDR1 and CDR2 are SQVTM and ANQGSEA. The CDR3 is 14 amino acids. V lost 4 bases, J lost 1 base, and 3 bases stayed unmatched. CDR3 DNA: TGCAGCGTTGTTGTAGCGGGGGGCACAGATACGCAGTATTTT. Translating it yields CSVVVAGGTDTQYF.

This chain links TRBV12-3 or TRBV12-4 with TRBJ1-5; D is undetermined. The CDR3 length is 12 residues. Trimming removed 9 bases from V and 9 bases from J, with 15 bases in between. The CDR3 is CARSRGAWPQHF. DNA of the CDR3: TGTGCCAGGAGCCGGGGAGCATGGCCCCAGCATTTT.

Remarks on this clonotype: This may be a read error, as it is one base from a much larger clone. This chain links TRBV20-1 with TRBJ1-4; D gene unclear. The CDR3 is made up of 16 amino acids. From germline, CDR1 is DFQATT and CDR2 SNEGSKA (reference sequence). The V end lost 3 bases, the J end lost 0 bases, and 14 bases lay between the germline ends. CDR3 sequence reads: CSARAVTYATNEKLFF. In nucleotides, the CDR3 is TGCAGTGCTAGGGCAGTAACGTACGCAACTAATGAAAAACTGTTTTTT.